The rows below give T cell receptor beta chains drawn from one sample of a study of beta chain features in type 1 diabetes. Here immunoSEQ multiplex PCR was the method, and the copy in TCRdb shows in-frame clones only, minus some. Counted here are some 44,000 clones, over 50% occurring once; the ten biggest clones make up approximately 2%. The sequencing sample was made of Tregs from blood. Receptor source: a woman aged 18-29 years in good health. The CDR3 runs from the conserved cysteine through the conserved F or W. Fields, in order: V gene, J gene, clone size, D gene, CDR3 protein, CDR3 DNA. D genes are given only for firm matches. Only part of the rows carry a size: once, few, many, or a class if the clone is expanded.

TRBV11-2,TRBJ2-1,few,TRBD2,CASSLPLAGNNEQFF,TGTGCCAGCAGCTTACCCCTAGCGGGGAACAATGAGCAGTTCTTC
TRBV2,TRBJ2-7,.,.,CASSPGHRSSYEQYF,TGTGCCAGCAGCCCCGGGCACAGGAGCTCCTACGAGCAGTACTTC
TRBV7-9,TRBJ1-1,.,.,CASSLAIQGSEAFF,TGTGCCAGCAGCTTGGCGATCCAGGGGTCTGAAGCTTTCTTT
TRBV11-3,TRBJ2-1,few,TRBD2,CASSLAPGTSGTTYNEQFF,TGTGCCAGCAGCTTAGCCCCCGGGACTAGCGGCACTACCTACAATGAGCAGTTCTTC
TRBV6-5,TRBJ1-3,.,.,CASSYSRGNGNTIYF,TGTGCCAGCAGTTACTCGAGAGGGAACGGAAACACCATATATTTT
TRBV7-9,TRBJ2-2,.,TRBD1,CASSLLPGGNTGELFF,TGTGCCAGCAGCTTATTGCCAGGGGGGAACACCGGGGAGCTGTTTTTT
TRBV2,TRBJ2-3,.,TRBD2,CASRPGWTGGADTQYF,TGTGCCAGTAGGCCCGGGTGGACGGGAGGAGCAGATACGCAGTATTTT
TRBV28,TRBJ2-1,.,TRBD2,CASSLWSSGRAGNEQFF,TGTGCCAGCAGTTTATGGTCTAGCGGGAGGGCCGGGAATGAGCAGTTCTTC
TRBV5-1,TRBJ1-1,.,TRBD1,CASSIGTGAPNTEAFF,TGCGCCAGCAGCATAGGGACAGGGGCCCCGAACACTGAAGCTTTCTTT
TRBV28,TRBJ2-1,.,TRBD2,CASSFRSGGGNEQFF,TGTGCCAGCAGTTTCAGGAGCGGGGGTGGGAATGAGCAGTTCTTC
TRBV18,TRBJ2-6,.,TRBD1,CASSPGTGRHSGANVLTF,TGTGCCAGCTCACCGGGGACAGGGAGGCACTCTGGGGCCAACGTCCTGACTTTC